Shown below are 2 T cell receptor beta chains from a single sample sequenced in a study of blood T cells in healthy people across ages. For the second PCR, which ran for about 6 to 12 cycles, a sample-barcoded 5' primer and a J-beta primer mix were used. In TCRdb, the 5' RACE reads were re-called with MiXCR into one record per CDR3 protein. This sample has roughly 1,800,000 distinct CDR3 sequences, with around 48% found just once. Source material: blood. Receptors were obtained from a woman aged 40 to 50 in good health.

V gene TRBV20-1 combines with J gene TRBJ2-5; possibly TRBD1 or TRBD2 for D (5 bases each). V was trimmed by 3 bases and J by 7 bases, leaving 15 bases between them. The germline CDR1 and CDR2 sequences are DFQATT and SNEGSKA (reference sequence). CDR3 size: 13 residues. The chain's CDR3 is CSARPGTVGTQYF. The CDR3 nucleotides are TGCAGTGCTAGGCCCGGGACGGTCGGGACCCAGTACTTC.

This clonotype has a single count. This chain connects TRBV7-3 to TRBJ2-1, with 11 bases identical to TRBD1. Germline V gives CDR1 SGHTA, CDR2 FQGTGA. The ends lost 5 bases at V and 12 bases at J; junction bases unmatched: 12. The CDR3 has 15 amino acids. CDR3: CASSPRTGGYDGQFF. In DNA, the CDR3 is TGTGCCAGCAGCCCTCGGACAGGGGGCTACGATGGGCAGTTCTTC.